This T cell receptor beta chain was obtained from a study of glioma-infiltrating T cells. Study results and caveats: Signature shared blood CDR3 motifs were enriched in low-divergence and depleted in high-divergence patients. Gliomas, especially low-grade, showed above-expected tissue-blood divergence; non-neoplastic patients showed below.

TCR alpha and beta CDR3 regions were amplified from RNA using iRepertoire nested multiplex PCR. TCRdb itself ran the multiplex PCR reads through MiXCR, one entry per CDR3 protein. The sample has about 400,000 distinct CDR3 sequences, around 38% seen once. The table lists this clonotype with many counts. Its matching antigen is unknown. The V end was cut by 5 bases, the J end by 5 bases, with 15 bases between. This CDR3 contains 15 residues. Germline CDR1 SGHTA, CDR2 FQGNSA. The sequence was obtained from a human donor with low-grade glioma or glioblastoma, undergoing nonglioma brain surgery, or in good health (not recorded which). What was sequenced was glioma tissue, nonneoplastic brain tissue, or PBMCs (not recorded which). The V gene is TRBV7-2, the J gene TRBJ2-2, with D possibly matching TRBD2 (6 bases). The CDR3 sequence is CASSARDSLTGELFF. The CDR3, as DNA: TGTGCCAGCAGCGCTCGGGACTCCTTGACCGGGGAGCTGTTTTTT.